Listed here is a single T cell receptor (beta chain). This entry comes from a study of Graves' ophthalmopathy and Graves' hyperthyroidism. Amplifying from RNA transcripts, the study obtained TCR beta CDR3 regions. RT-PCR was first run with HTBI primers, then multiplex PCR in a second round. Each CDR3 protein is one row after TCRdb ran MiXCR on the multiplex PCR reads. The data hold tens of thousands of distinct CDR3 sequences, with over 40% observed a single time. CDR3 length: 14 amino acids. The V and J ends lost 8 bases and 4 bases respectively, with 18 bases between them. Germline lookup yields CDR1 MNHEY and CDR2 SVGAGI.

This chain joins TRBV6-5 and TRBJ2-7; no firm D call. The clonotype was recovered from an adult man with Graves' ophthalmopathy. Sequenced sample: peripheral blood. CDR3 region: CASSRAGCCYEQYF. For the CDR3, the DNA is TGTGCCAGCTCAAGGGCAGGATGTTGTTACGAGCAGTACTTC.